Following are 5 T cell receptor beta chains from one sample sequenced in a study of T cells in women clearing cervical HPV infection. Clones were sequenced by immunoSEQ multiplex PCR, and TCRdb holds only the in-frame ones, with some missing. Found here are some 31,000 clones; the top ten clones hold 2.8%. Specimen: blood buffy coat. These receptors came from a woman between 18 and 75 years old with a cervical HPV16 infection that either progressed to CIN3+ or cleared (not recorded which).

Remarks on this clone: The DNA ends 3 residues before the CDR3 does, and the rest of the CDR3 is filled in from the germline J gene. This chain joins TRBV11-2 and TRBJ2-5; unclear D gene. CDR1 SGHAT and CDR2 FQNNGV come from the germline V gene. The ends were cut back, 2 bases at V and 5 bases at J, with 12 bases in the middle. The length of the CDR3 is 14 residues. The CDR3 DNA, read in part, is TGTGCCAGCAGCTTAATAGGGCTCACTGAGACC. It is translated as CASSLIGLTET. The whole CDR3 sequence reads CASSLIGLTETQYF.

The part of the CDR3 DNA that was read is TGTGCCAGCAGTGCCGCGGGGCCC. It codes for CASSAAGP. The whole CDR3 reads CASSAAGPLHF. The chain couples TRBV6-1 to TRBJ1-6, with no clear D. From the germline J gene comes the end of the CDR3, since the read stops 3 residues before it. This CDR3 spans 11 amino acids. Germline CDR1 reads MNHNS; CDR2 reads SASEGT.

As concerns this clone: Read data end 3 residues before the CDR3 end; the end is taken from the germline J gene. The same CDR3 also results from other DNA sequences found in this sample. The chain combines TRBV18 with TRBJ2-1, with D possibly being TRBD1 (5 bases). The CDR3 loop spans 16 amino acids. V lost 6 bases to trimming and J lost 0 bases, with 15 bases between them. Per germline, CDR1 KGHSH and CDR2 LQKENI. CDR3 DNA (partial): TGTGCCAGCTCCCCCCCGGACATCAGCTCCTACAATGAG. It translates to CASSPPDISSYNE. The CDR3, in full, reads CASSPPDISSYNEQFF. Full variable domain (missing parts from reference TRBV18 and TRBJ2-1): NAGVMQNPRHLVRRRGQEARLRCSPMKGHSHVYWYRQLPEEGLKFMVYLQKENIIDESGMPKERFSAEFPKEGPSILRIQQVVRGDSAAYFCASSPPDISSYNEQFFGPGTRLTVL.

Comments on this clone: The CDR3 end lies 3 residues beyond the end of the read and is filled in from the germline J gene. The chain employs TRBV20-1 and TRBJ2-7; 11 bases fit TRBD2. The CDR3 runs to 14 residues. V lost 5 bases, J lost 3 bases, and 6 bases stayed unmatched. The germline gives CDR1 DFQATT, CDR2 SNEGSKA (reference sequence). This CDR3 is CSARLAGGLYEQYF. CDR3 DNA, as far as it was read: TGCAGTGCTCGTCTAGCGGGAGGCCTCTACGAG.

On this clone itself: The CDR3 is cut off 3 residues early in the read; its end comes from the germline J gene. The rearrangement joins TRBV11-2 to TRBJ1-3, with D unresolved. Trimming took 2 bases from V and 4 from J, leaving 12 bases between them. Germline V gene sequence: CDR1 SGHAT, CDR2 FQNNGV. The CDR3 sequence is 15 residues long. CDR3 bases read: TGTGCCAGCAGCTTAAACCCCTTTCGGGGAAACACC. Its protein product is CASSLNPFRGNT. The full CDR3 protein reads CASSLNPFRGNTIYF.